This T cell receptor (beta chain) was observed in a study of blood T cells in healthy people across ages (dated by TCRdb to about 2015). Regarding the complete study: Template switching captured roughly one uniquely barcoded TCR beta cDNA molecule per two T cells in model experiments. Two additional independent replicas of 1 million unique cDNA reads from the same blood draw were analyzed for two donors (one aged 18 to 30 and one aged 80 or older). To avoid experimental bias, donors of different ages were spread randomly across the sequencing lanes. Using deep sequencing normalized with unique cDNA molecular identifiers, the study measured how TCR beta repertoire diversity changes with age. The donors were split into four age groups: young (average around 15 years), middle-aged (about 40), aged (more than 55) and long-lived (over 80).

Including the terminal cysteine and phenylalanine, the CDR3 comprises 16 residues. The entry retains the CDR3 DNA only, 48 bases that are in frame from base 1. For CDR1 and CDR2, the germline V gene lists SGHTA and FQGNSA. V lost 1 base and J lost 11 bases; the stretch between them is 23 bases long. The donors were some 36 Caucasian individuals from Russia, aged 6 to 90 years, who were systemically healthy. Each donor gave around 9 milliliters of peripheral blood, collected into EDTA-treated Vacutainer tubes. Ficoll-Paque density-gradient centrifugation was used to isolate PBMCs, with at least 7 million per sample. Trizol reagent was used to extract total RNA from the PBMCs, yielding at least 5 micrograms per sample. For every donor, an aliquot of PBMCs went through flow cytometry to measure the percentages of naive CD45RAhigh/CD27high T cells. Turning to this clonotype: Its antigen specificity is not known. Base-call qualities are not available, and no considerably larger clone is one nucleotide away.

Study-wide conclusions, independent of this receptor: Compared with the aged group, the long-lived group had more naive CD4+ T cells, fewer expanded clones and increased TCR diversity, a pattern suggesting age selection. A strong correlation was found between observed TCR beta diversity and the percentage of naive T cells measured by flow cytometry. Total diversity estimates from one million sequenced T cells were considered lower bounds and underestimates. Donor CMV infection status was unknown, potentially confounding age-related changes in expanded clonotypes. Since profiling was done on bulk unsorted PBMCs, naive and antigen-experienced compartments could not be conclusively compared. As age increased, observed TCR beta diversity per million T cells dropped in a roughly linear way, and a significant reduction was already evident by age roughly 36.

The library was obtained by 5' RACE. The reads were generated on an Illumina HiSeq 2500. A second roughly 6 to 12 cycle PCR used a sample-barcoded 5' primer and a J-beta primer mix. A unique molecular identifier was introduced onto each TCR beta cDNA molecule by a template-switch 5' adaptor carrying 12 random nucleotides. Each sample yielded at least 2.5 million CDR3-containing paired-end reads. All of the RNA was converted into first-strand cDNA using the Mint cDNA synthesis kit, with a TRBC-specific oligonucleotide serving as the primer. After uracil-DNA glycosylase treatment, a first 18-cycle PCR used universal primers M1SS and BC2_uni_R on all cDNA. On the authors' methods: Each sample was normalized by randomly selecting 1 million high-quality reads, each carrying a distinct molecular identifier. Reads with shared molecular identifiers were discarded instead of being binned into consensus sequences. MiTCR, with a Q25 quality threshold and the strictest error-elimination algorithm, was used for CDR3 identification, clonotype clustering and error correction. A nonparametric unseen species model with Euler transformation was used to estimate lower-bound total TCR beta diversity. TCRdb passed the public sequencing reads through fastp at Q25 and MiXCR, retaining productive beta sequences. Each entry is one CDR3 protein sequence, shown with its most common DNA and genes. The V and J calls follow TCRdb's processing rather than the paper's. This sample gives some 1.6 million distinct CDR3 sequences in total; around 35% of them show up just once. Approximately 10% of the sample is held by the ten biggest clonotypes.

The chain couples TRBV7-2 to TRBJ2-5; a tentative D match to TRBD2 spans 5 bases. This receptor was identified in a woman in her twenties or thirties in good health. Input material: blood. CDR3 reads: CASSLDDIVPDGEQYF. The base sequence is TGTGCCAGCAGCTTAGATGATATTGTCCCGGACGGGGAGCAGTACTTC. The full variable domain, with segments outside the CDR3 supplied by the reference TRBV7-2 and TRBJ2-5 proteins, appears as GAGVSQSPSNKVTEKGKDVELRCDPISGHTALYWYRQSLGQGLEFLIYFQGNSAPDKSGLPSDRFSAERTGGSVSTLTIQRTQQEDSAVYLCASSLDDIVPDGEQYFGPGTRLLVL.